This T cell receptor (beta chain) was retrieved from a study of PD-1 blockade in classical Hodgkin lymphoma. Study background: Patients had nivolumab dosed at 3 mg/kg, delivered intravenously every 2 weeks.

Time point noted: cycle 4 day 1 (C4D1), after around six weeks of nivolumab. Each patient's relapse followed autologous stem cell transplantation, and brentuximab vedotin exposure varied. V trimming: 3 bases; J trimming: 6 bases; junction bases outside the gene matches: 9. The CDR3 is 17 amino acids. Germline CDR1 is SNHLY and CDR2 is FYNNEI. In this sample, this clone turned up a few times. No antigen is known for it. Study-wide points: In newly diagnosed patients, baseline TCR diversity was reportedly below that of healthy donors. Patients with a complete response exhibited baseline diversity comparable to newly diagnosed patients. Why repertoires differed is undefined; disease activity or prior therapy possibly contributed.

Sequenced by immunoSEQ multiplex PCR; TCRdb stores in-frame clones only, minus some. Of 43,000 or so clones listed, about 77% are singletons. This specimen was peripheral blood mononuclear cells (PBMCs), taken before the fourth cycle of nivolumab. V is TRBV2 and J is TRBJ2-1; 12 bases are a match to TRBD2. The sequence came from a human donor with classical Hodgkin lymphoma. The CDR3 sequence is CASSELAGGPLGNEQFF. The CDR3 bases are TGTGCCAGCAGTGAGCTAGCGGGGGGGCCACTAGGCAATGAGCAGTTCTTC.